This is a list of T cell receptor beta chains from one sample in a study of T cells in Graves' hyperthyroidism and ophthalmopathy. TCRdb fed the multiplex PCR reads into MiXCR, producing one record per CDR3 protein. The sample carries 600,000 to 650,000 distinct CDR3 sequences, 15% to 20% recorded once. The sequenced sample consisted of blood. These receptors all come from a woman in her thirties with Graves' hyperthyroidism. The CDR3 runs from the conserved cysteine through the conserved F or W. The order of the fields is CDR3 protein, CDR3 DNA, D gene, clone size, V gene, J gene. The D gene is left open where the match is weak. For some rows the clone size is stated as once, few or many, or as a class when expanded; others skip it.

CSARDSASGGHEQFF,TGCAGTGCTAGAGATTCCGCTAGCGGGGGCCATGAGCAGTTCTTC,TRBD2,few,TRBV20-1,TRBJ2-1
CASSQKYRVYEQYF,TGTGCCAGCAGCCAGAAGTACAGGGTGTACGAGCAGTACTTC,-,-,TRBV6-1,TRBJ2-7
CASNPFGGDTQYF,TGTGCCAGCAACCCGTTCGGGGGAGATACGCAGTATTTT,-,-,TRBV9,TRBJ2-3
CASSLRDGETGNQPQHF,TGTGCCAGCAGCCTCCGGGACGGGGAAACGGGGAATCAGCCCCAGCATTTT,-,-,TRBV6-1,TRBJ1-5
CASSYSGRLSYEQYF,TGTGCCAGCAGTTACTCCGGGCGACTCTCCTACGAGCAGTACTTC,-,few,TRBV6-2/TRBV6-3,TRBJ2-7
CASSSHDSNYGYTF,TGCGCCAGCAGCTCTCATGACTCTAACTATGGCTACACCTTC,-,many,TRBV5-1,TRBJ1-2
CASSRWGRGREGDTQYF,TGTGCCAGCAGCCGCTGGGGTCGGGGGCGAGAGGGAGATACGCAGTATTTT,-,-,TRBV14,TRBJ2-3
CAWTPGTDLYEQYF,TGTGCCTGGACACCAGGGACAGACCTCTACGAGCAGTACTTC,TRBD1,once,TRBV30,TRBJ2-7
CASTGTSGISYEQYF,TGTGCCAGCACCGGGACTAGCGGTATCTCCTACGAGCAGTACTTC,TRBD2,few,TRBV2,TRBJ2-7
CASSTRRTANTEAFF,TGTGCCAGCAGCACACGTCGGACCGCAAACACTGAAGCTTTCTTT,-,many,TRBV7-8,TRBJ1-1
CASSRLRDQPQHF,TGTGCCAGCAGTAGATTAAGGGATCAGCCCCAGCATTTT,-,-,TRBV6-1,TRBJ1-5
CASSLETGGNEQFF,TGTGCCAGCAGCTTGGAGACAGGGGGAAATGAGCAGTTCTTC,TRBD1,-,TRBV5-5,TRBJ2-1
CASSSTGGIEQFF,TGTGCCAGCAGCTCAACGGGAGGTATTGAGCAGTTCTTC,TRBD2,many,TRBV11-2,TRBJ2-1
CATSDPTGADTQYF,TGTGCCACCAGTGATCCCACAGGGGCAGATACGCAGTATTTT,TRBD1,-,TRBV24-1,TRBJ2-3
CASSYEGEQFF,TGTGCCAGCAGTTACGAGGGCGAGCAGTTCTTC,-,many,TRBV6-6,TRBJ2-1
CASGGWGNYGYTF,TGTGCCAGCGGGGGGTGGGGTAACTATGGCTACACCTTC,-,few,TRBV27,TRBJ1-2
CASRRKGSTQYF,TGTGCCAGCAGACGAAAGGGCAGTACGCAGTATTTT,-,many,TRBV28,TRBJ2-3
CASSLDRGAHNEQFF,TGTGCCAGCAGCTTAGACAGGGGGGCTCACAATGAGCAGTTCTTC,TRBD1,many,TRBV5-5,TRBJ2-1
CASSPSKLSYNEQFF,TGTGCCAGCTCACCATCCAAACTCTCCTACAATGAGCAGTTCTTC,-,few,TRBV18,TRBJ2-1
CATSDPTSLAGDYNEQFF,TGTGCCACCAGTGATCCCACCTCTCTAGCGGGAGATTACAATGAGCAGTTCTTC,TRBD2,-,TRBV24-1,TRBJ2-1